This TCR beta chain was captured in a study of blood T cells in healthy people across ages. In germline, CDR1 is SNHLY, CDR2 FYNNEI. The CDR3 length is 16 residues. Deletions cut 9 bases from V and 6 bases from J, with 24 bases between. Sample-barcoded 5' priming and a J-beta primer mix drove a second PCR of roughly 6 to 12 cycles. TCRdb fed the 5' RACE reads into MiXCR, producing one record per CDR3 protein. This table has nearly 1 million distinct CDR3 sequences, about 53% appearing once. The people who gave samples were healthy Caucasians from Russia, aged roughly 6 to 90. Approximately 9.6 milliliters of peripheral blood were drawn from each donor into EDTA-treated tubes.

Sequences were obtained from blood. The chain joins TRBV2 to TRBJ2-1; TRBD2 might be the D (6 bases). The sequence came from a woman between 55 and 75 years old in good health. CDR3 in DNA: TGTGCCAGTAAAAAGGCGGCCGGGGACTCAGCCAATGAGCAGTTCTTC. Its protein product is CASKKAAGDSANEQFF.